This TCR beta chain emerged from a study of post-analysis software for immune sequencing data (dated by TCRdb to about 2015). Regarding the complete study: The recorded disease courses included relapsing-remitting, secondary progressive and progressive-relapsing multiple sclerosis, and some patients had no subtype annotation. The patient repertoires were compared against 11 previously published healthy control repertoires obtained from donors aged roughly 6 to 28 years. A subset of samples was prepared in parallel using single-end sample barcoding, then pooled and co-amplified after Illumina adapter ligation.

Here is what the overall study found, with its caveats: Roughly 5 TRBV segments, including TRBV5-6, TRBV5-1 and TRBV20-1, were significantly more frequent in patients than controls. Direct clustering with F measure revealed strong co-clustering of samples prepared in the same batch, which led to a batch-effect correction. Significantly lower normalized Chao1 diversity was found in multiple sclerosis patients than in controls, suggesting substantial peripheral T-cell clonal expansion. The multiple sclerosis patient group was slightly younger than the control group.

TCR beta repertoires were profiled from peripheral blood of 13 young patients with multiple sclerosis to demonstrate the VDJtools post-analysis software. The multiple sclerosis patients were children and adolescents ranging in age from roughly 6 to 15 years. CDR1 and CDR2 (SGHDT, YYEEEE) derive from the germline V gene. Including the terminal cysteine and phenylalanine, the CDR3 comprises 14 residues. The entry retains the CDR3 DNA only, 42 bases that are in frame from base 1. Trimming takes 2 bases off V and 8 bases off J; junction bases not matched to a gene: 5. The method was PCR. The instrument given in TCRdb is Illumina HiSeq 2500. To reduce PCR and sequencing biases, unique molecular identifiers were incorporated into the TCR beta cDNA libraries. Roughly 0.5 million cDNA molecules were obtained per 1 to 10 million input T cells, so each molecule approximated one T cell. The same protocol used for the earlier healthy control dataset was applied to prepare and sequence the patient libraries. Samples belonging to the same batch were prepared together, multiplexed and sequenced on a shared HiSeq lane. As for the original processing: MIGEC handled the raw barcoded reads, throwing out single-read molecular identifier groups before consensus assembly and CDR3 extraction. VDJtools was used for post-analysis of the clonotype tables, and diversity was normalized by down-sampling every dataset to the size of the smallest sample. Repertoire overlap clustering matched CDR3 amino acid but not nucleotide sequences to correct batch-related cross-sample contamination. TCRdb itself trimmed the public reads at Q25 with fastp, ran MiXCR and retained productive beta chains. Every distinct CDR3 protein forms one entry, paired with its most common genes and DNA. These V and J calls rely on TCRdb rather than the paper's analysis. The sample contains hundreds of thousands of distinct CDR3 sequences, 25% to 30% of them found a single time. The top ten hold 0.56% of the sample.

This clonotype was counted between two and nine times. No cognate antigen has been identified for it. It has no much larger one-base neighbor in the sample; base qualities were not kept. Sequenced: blood. The sequence derives from a girl between 5 and 17 years old with multiple sclerosis. In this chain, TRBV5-6 is recombined with TRBJ2-4; the central 9 bases match TRBD1. The DNA sequence is TGTGCCAGCAGCTTATGGGACAGGGTGGACATTCAGTACTTC. It specifies CASSLWDRVDIQYF.